This entry lists 27 T cell receptor beta chains sequenced from one sample in a study of identical twins. Each CDR3 protein is one row after TCRdb ran MiXCR on the 5' RACE reads. The sample has a few hundred thousand distinct CDR3 sequences; about 8.1% are singletons. This sample was shared with a second study, whose subject was yellow fever vaccine responses in identical twins.

Sequencing used memory (CD45RO+) T cells sorted from blood. These receptors were taken from a woman aged 18-30 years in good health.

This clonotype was picked up a small number of times. A junction end diverges from the germline sequence, so it may reflect a read error. The chain couples TRBV3-1 to TRBJ2-7, with no clear D. Germline V gene lookup returns CDR1 LGHDT and CDR2 YNNKEL (reference sequence). The CDR3 consists of 13 residues. The CDR3 region has the DNA TGTGCCAGCAGCCAAGAAACCTCGACGTCGGCGCACTTC. As protein: CASSQETSTSAHF.

In this sample, this clonotype turned up a few times. CDR3 sequence: CSAKDTSGQPQHF. The DNA for the CDR3 is TGCAGTGCTAAGGACACTTCCGGTCAGCCCCAGCATTTT. J is TRBJ1-5 and V is TRBV20-1; perhaps TRBD1 as D (5 bases). Germline V lookup: CDR1 DFQATT, CDR2 SNEGSKA (reference sequence). The CDR3 contains 13 residues. V was pared by 4 bases and J by 6 bases, with 13 bases between.

The sample holds many counts of this clonotype. This rearrangement joins TRBV12-3 or TRBV12-4 to TRBJ2-7; D uncertain. This CDR3 comprises 12 residues. V was shortened by 3 bases and J by 6 bases, with 9 bases between the two germline ends. CDR3 amino acids: CASSLGSGEQYF. Written as DNA, the CDR3 is TGTGCCAGCAGTTTGGGGTCCGGCGAGCAGTACTTC.

This clonotype turned up a few times. The V call is TRBV24-1, the J call TRBJ2-7; D gene uncertain. The length of the CDR3 is 14 residues. CDR1 and CDR2 from the germline V gene are KGHDR and SFDVKD. Trimming stripped 4 bases from V and 4 bases from J, with 13 bases between. The CDR3 protein is CATSDPKRMYEQYF. CDR3 bases: TGTGCCACCAGTGACCCAAAACGAATGTACGAGCAGTACTTC.

Ten or more counts support this clonotype. The J gene is TRBJ2-7, the V gene TRBV27; D unresolved. This CDR3 comprises 15 residues. The germline V gene encodes CDR1 MNHEY and CDR2 SMNVEV (reference sequence). Trimming removed 2 bases at V and 1 base at J, with 12 bases between. The CDR3 sequence is CASSLVPGLSYEQYF. The CDR3 coding sequence is TGTGCCAGCAGTTTAGTCCCAGGCTTATCCTACGAGCAGTACTTC.

This clonotype has a handful of counts. The chain recombines TRBV11-2 with TRBJ1-2; the D gene is possibly TRBD1 (5 bases). Germline lookup yields CDR1 SGHAT and CDR2 FQNNGV. Trimming shortened V by 2 bases and J by 4 bases, and 8 bases separated the two germline ends. This CDR3 contains 13 residues. The CDR3 sequence is CASSLSGFYGYTF. The DNA for the CDR3 is TGTGCCAGCAGCTTATCAGGGTTCTATGGCTACACCTTC. Drawing the rest from reference TRBV11-2 and TRBJ1-2, the complete variable domain is EAGVAQSPRYKIIEKRQSVAFWCNPISGHATLYWYQQILGQGPKLLIQFQNNGVVDDSQLPKDRFSAERLKGVDSTLKIQPAKLEDSAVYLCASSLSGFYGYTFGSGTRLTVV.

This chain connects TRBV10-3 to TRBJ2-1, with 7 bases lining up with TRBD2. V lost 10 bases, J lost 9 bases, and 6 bases stayed unmatched. CDR3 size: 11 residues. From germline, CDR1 is ENHRY and CDR2 SYGVKD. Written as DNA, the CDR3 is TGTGCCACACAAGGCGGGGGTGAGCAGTTCTTC. Translating gives CATQGGGEQFF.

The chain is built from TRBV5-1 and TRBJ2-1; possible D gene TRBD2, 6 bases. Trimming pared 0 bases from V and 0 bases from J, leaving 10 bases between. Germline V gene sequence: CDR1 SGHRS, CDR2 YFSETQ. The CDR3 sequence is 16 residues long. The DNA for the CDR3 is TGCGCCAGCAGCTTGGTTCGGGAGAGCTCCTACAATGAGCAGTTCTTC. Protein product: CASSLVRESSYNEQFF.

A word on this clonotype: A much more abundant neighbour one base away suggests this may be a read error. V usage is TRBV18 and J usage is TRBJ2-1, with D perhaps matching TRBD1 (7 bases). CDR3 length: 13 residues. Germline assignment: CDR1 KGHSH and CDR2 LQKENI. CDR3 DNA sequence: TGTGCCGGCTCACCTCGACAGGGAGGAGAGCAGTTCTTC. Translated, it gives CAGSPRQGGEQFF.

The table lists this clonotype with many counts. The genes are TRBV10-3 and TRBJ2-7, with TRBD2 matching 7 bases. Germline values: CDR1 ENHRY, CDR2 SYGVKD. The V and J ends lost 4 bases and 1 base, in that order; junction bases with no gene match: 7. CDR3 size: 15 residues. The CDR3, as DNA: TGTGCCATCAGTGGGCGCGGGAGTGTTTCCTACGAGCAGTACTTC. Its protein product is CAISGRGSVSYEQYF.

This clonotype has just a few counts. The V and J genes are TRBV2 and TRBJ2-3; 7 nucleotides align to TRBD2. Germline values: CDR1 SNHLY, CDR2 FYNNEI. The CDR3 runs to 13 residues. V gave up 8 bases and J gave up 5 bases; unmatched junction bases: 7. CDR3 nucleotides: TGTGCCAGCCGCGCGGGAGAGGGAGATACGCAGTATTTT. Protein product: CASRAGEGDTQYF.

This clonotype was detected many times. This rearrangement joins TRBV12-3 or TRBV12-4 to TRBJ2-3; 7 nucleotides agree with TRBD2. The CDR3 spans 14 residues. The junction had 7 bases not matched to a gene; V was cut back by 10 bases and J by 0 bases. CDR3 protein: CAISSGSSTDTQYF. The DNA of the CDR3 is TGTGCCATATCTAGCGGTTCTAGCACAGATACGCAGTATTTT.

In its sample, this clonotype was seen a few times. This chain connects TRBV6-2 or TRBV6-3 to TRBJ1-4, with 7 bases that match TRBD1. The CDR3 runs 15 residues. Germline CDR1 MNHEY, CDR2 SVGEGT. V lost 5 bases, J lost 5 bases, and 8 bases stayed unmatched. CDR3 residues: CASSATGEGNEKLFF. CDR3 coding DNA: TGTGCCAGCAGTGCTACAGGGGAGGGGAATGAAAAACTGTTTTTT.

The V and J genes are TRBV2 and TRBJ2-1; 9 bases agree with TRBD2. The J segment lost 4 bases and the V segment lost 1 base, leaving 5 bases of the junction unmatched. The CDR3 loop spans 16 amino acids. CDR1 and CDR2 (germline): SNHLY, FYNNEI. The CDR3 protein is CASSEGKLAGYNEQFF. In nucleotides, the CDR3 is TGTGCCAGCAGTGAAGGGAAGCTAGCGGGATACAATGAGCAGTTCTTC.

The chain has TRBV7-6 and TRBJ2-2; no clear D gene. The V gene lost 2 bases and the J gene lost 3 bases, with 13 bases spanning the gap. This CDR3 is built from 16 residues. CDR1 and CDR2 from the germline V gene are SGHVS and FNYEAQ. The CDR3 loop is CASSLSPQPDTGELFF. The CDR3 coding sequence is TGTGCCAGCAGCTTAAGCCCACAGCCGGACACCGGGGAGCTGTTTTTT.

Many counts were recorded for this clonotype. The J gene is TRBJ2-1, the V gene TRBV12-3 or TRBV12-4; D is possibly TRBD1 or TRBD2 (5 bases each). V lost 6 bases and J lost 4, with 19 bases in between. The CDR3 is 16 amino acids. The CDR3 DNA follows: TGTGCCAGCAGCTTCCCAGACGGGGCTGGTTACAATGAGCAGTTCTTC. Amino acids: CASSFPDGAGYNEQFF.

This chain connects TRBV12-3 or TRBV12-4 to TRBJ2-3, with 8 nucleotides matching TRBD2. This CDR3 region has 16 residues. Losses at the gene ends were 0 bases for V and 4 bases for J; bases not matched to a gene: 6. The CDR3 reads CASSLAQSGSADTQYF. CDR3 coding DNA: TGTGCCAGCAGTTTAGCGCAAAGCGGGAGTGCAGATACGCAGTATTTT.

There are a few counts of this clonotype. The chain has TRBV6-4 and TRBJ2-1; a weak D match, TRBD1 (5 bases). The CDR3 is made up of 15 amino acids. In germline, CDR1 is MRHNA, CDR2 SNTAGT. With 3 bases removed from V and 6 bases from J, the gap between germline ends came to 15 bases. CDR3 sequence reads: CASSESIREPNEQFF. The DNA for the CDR3 is TGTGCCAGCAGTGAATCGATCAGGGAACCCAATGAGCAGTTCTTC.

The rearrangement links TRBV3-1 to TRBJ2-1, with D perhaps TRBD2 (5 bases). The germline V gene has CDR1 LGHDT and CDR2 YNNKEL (reference sequence). CDR3 length: 15 residues. Trimming shortened V by 0 bases and J by 4 bases, and 10 bases separated the two germline ends. The CDR3 DNA sequence: TGTGCCAGCAGCCAAGAGCGTAGAGGGTACAATGAGCAGTTCTTC. Its translation: CASSQERRGYNEQFF.

This clonotype was counted at least ten times. CDR3 nucleotides: TGTGCCAGCAGTTTGAATGGGGGGAGAGGCGAGCAGTACTTC. Translating it yields CASSLNGGRGEQYF. The V gene is TRBV12-3 or TRBV12-4, the J gene TRBJ2-7, with a weak D call TRBD2 (6 bases). This CDR3 spans 14 amino acids. Trimming took off 3 bases at V and 6 bases at J, with 15 bases between the two ends.

This clonotype came up many times. The chain uses TRBV29-1 and TRBJ2-3; D gene uncertain. CDR3 length: 15 residues. V lost 3 bases to trimming and J lost 6 bases, with 19 bases between them. CDR1 and CDR2 (germline): SQVTM, ANQGSEA. The CDR3 region is CSVDHPSKVSDTQYF. DNA for the CDR3: TGCAGCGTTGATCACCCTAGTAAGGTTTCGGATACGCAGTATTTT.

This clonotype was seen ten or more times. The gene calls are TRBV10-3 and TRBJ2-7; 7 nucleotides match TRBD2. Per the germline V gene, CDR1 is ENHRY and CDR2 is SYGVKD. V dropped 4 bases and J dropped 12; count of bases not matched to a gene: 12. The CDR3 covers 13 residues. The CDR3 sequence: CAISGPGGTQLYF. CDR3 coding DNA: TGTGCCATCAGTGGTCCCGGGGGGACCCAGCTGTACTTC.

This clonotype appeared many times. The rearrangement uses TRBV12-3 or TRBV12-4 and TRBJ2-1; D call uncertain. The CDR3 contains 15 residues. V was clipped by 6 bases and J by 6 bases, with 18 bases between them. Written as DNA, the CDR3 is TGTGCCAGCAGCGATTTAGCACGCAATATCAATGAGCAGTTCTTC. Translating it yields CASSDLARNINEQFF.

This clonotype has only a few counts. One end of the junction is discordant with germline, which a read error may explain. This chain joins TRBV5-6 and TRBJ1-1; 7 bases are a match to TRBD1. Germline CDR1 reads SGHDT; CDR2 reads YYEEEE. CDR3 length: 14 amino acids. CDR3 nucleotide sequence: TGTGCCAGCAGCTTCTACCTGACAGGGTTGGGCGTCGGCTTT. It is translated as CASSFYLTGLGVGF.

In this sample, this clonotype turned up many times. The chain links TRBV7-2 to TRBJ1-5, with D uncertain. V lost 4 bases and J lost 6, with 10 bases in between. Looked up from germline, CDR1 is SGHTA and CDR2 is FQGNSA. CDR3 length equals 13 residues. The CDR3 DNA reads TGTGCCAGCAGCTCTCTCCAAGGTCAGCCCCAGCATTTT. This sequence encodes CASSSLQGQPQHF.

This clonotype was found a few times. V gene TRBV7-9 combines with J gene TRBJ1-4; D might be TRBD1 (6 bases). This CDR3 is built from 13 residues. The germline V gene encodes CDR1 SEHNR and CDR2 FQNEAQ (reference sequence). V was cut by 6 bases and J by 4 bases, with 9 bases left in between. The CDR3: CASRDSVNEKLFF. CDR3 in DNA: TGTGCCAGCAGGGACAGCGTTAATGAAAAACTGTTTTTT. Complete variable domain (other parts from reference TRBV7-9 and TRBJ1-4): DTGVSQNPRHKITKRGQNVTFRCDPISEHNRLYWYRQTLGQGPEFLTYFQNEAQLEKSRLLSDRFSAERPKGSFSTLEIQRTEQGDSAMYLCASRDSVNEKLFFGSGTQLSVL.

This clonotype was counted at least ten times. The genes are TRBV4-2 and TRBJ2-1, with TRBD2 matching over 14 bases. The CDR3 covers 15 residues. The V gene's germline CDR1 is LGHNA and CDR2 YNFKEQ. Trimming took 1 base from V and 8 from J; bases not matched to a gene: 1. The CDR3 sequence is CASSQGLAGGDEQFF. The CDR3 DNA reads as TGTGCCAGCAGCCAAGGACTAGCGGGAGGGGATGAGCAGTTCTTC.